These 3 T cell receptor beta chains share one sample of origin, sequenced in a study of follicular helper T cells after annual influenza vaccination. Assay used: immunoSEQ multiplex PCR; TCRdb lists only in-frame clones, some missing. The sample includes about 11,000 clones, around 85% of them seen just once. The sequencing here drew on CXCR5- memory CD4+ T cells sorted from blood, taken 6 weeks after influenza vaccination. The source of these receptors is an adult who received the influenza vaccine.

CDR3 nucleotides: TGTGCCAGTAGTGCCGGACCCATTTTACGGTCTCAGTACTTC. Its protein is CASSAGPILRSQYF. The rearrangement links TRBV19 to TRBJ2-5; D ambiguous. V lost 5 bases to trimming and J lost 11 bases, with 21 bases between them. CDR3 length equals 14 residues. CDR1 is LNHDA and CDR2 is SQIVND in the germline V gene (reference sequence).

The J gene is TRBJ2-5, the V gene TRBV18; perhaps TRBD1 as D (6 bases). Trimming left V 3 bases short and J 1 base short, with 12 bases between. Germline loops: CDR1 KGHSH, CDR2 LQKENI. The CDR3 sequence is 15 residues long. The CDR3: CASSPGAGSQETQYF. The DNA for the CDR3 is TGTGCCAGCTCACCGGGGGCAGGGAGCCAAGAGACCCAGTACTTC.

The CDR3 loop reads CASSLVSGELFF. In DNA, the CDR3 is TGTGCCAGCAGCTTAGTATCTGGGGAGCTGTTTTTT. The chain joins TRBV7-3 to TRBJ2-2; D gene unclear. CDR3 length equals 12 residues. Germline assignment: CDR1 SGHTA and CDR2 FQGTGA. Trimming took off 2 bases at V and 8 bases at J, with 6 bases between the two ends.